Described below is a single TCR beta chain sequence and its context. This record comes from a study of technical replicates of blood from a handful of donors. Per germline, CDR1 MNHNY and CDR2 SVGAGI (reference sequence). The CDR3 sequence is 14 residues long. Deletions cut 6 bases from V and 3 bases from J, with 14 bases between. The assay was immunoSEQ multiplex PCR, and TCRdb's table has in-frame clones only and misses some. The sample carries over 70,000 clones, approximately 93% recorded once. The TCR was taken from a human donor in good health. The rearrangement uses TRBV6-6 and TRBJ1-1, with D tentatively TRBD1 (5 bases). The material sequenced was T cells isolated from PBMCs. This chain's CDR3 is CASRKTGLHTEAFF. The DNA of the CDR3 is TGTGCCAGCAGGAAAACAGGACTACACACTGAAGCTTTCTTT.